This T cell receptor beta chain was recovered during a study of T cell responses to AZD1222 COVID-19 vaccine. Study-wide results and limits: Vaccine-associated CD4 TCRs spanned spike, dominant at 160-218 and 743-854. Most donors were white British and more were female, and clonal diversity was possibly underestimated. Repertoires were sampled only after the peak T cell response.

Libraries were prepared by immunoSEQ multiplex PCR; TCRdb keeps only in-frame clonotypes and omits some of them. The sample lists 120,000 or so clones; around 90% were seen once. Remarks on this clone: The antigen is undetermined. Mismatch with germline at one junction end may stem from a read error.

The CDR3 runs 15 residues. Germline V gene lookup returns CDR1 LGHDT and CDR2 YNNKEL (reference sequence). The receptor's source is an adult in good health. The V gene is TRBV3-1 (or the pseudogene TRBV3-2), the J gene TRBJ1-2; the D gene is possibly TRBD1 (6 bases). The sample here was peripheral blood, taken on day 0 of MenACWY control vaccination. The CDR3 loop reads CASTQGTGTLYGYTF. The CDR3 region has the DNA TGTGCCAGCACCCAAGGAACAGGGACCCTCTATGGCTACACCTTC.